These 19 T cell receptor beta chains were all obtained from the same sample, sequenced in a study of blood T cell repertoires in COVID-19. Here immunoSEQ multiplex PCR was the method, and the copy in TCRdb shows in-frame clones only, minus some. The sample lists 60,000 to 75,000 clones, 86% seen once, with roughly 3.9% in the top ten. The sample was peripheral blood. The source of these receptors is a man between 65 and 85 years old with active COVID-19.

This chain uses TRBV5-4 with TRBJ2-1, with TRBD1 matching 9 bases. The CDR3 covers 15 residues. Germline values: CDR1 SGHNT, CDR2 YYREEE (reference sequence). The junction had 7 bases not matched to a gene; V was cut back by 1 base and J by 8 bases. The CDR3 bases are TGTGCCAGCAGCTTGCCGGACAGGGGTACGGATGAGCAGTTCTTC. Translating it yields CASSLPDRGTDEQFF. Full variable domain (remainder filled in from reference TRBV5-4 and TRBJ2-1): ETGVTQSPTHLIKTRGQQVTLRCSSQSGHNTVSWYQQALGQGPQFIFQYYREEENGRGNFPPRFSGLQFPNYSSELNVNALELDDSALYLCASSLPDRGTDEQFFGPGTRLTVL.

This clone was observed a few times. The gene calls are TRBV4-3 and TRBJ2-7, with D maybe TRBD2 (6 bases). In germline, CDR1 is LGHNA, CDR2 YSLEER. The CDR3 is 19 residues long. Trimming pared 0 bases from V and 0 bases from J, leaving 21 bases between. The CDR3 spells CASSQDGPLGAGPSYEQYF. The CDR3 DNA follows: TGCGCCAGCAGCCAAGACGGCCCCCTGGGCGCGGGGCCCTCCTACGAGCAGTACTTC.

This chain joins TRBV24-1 and TRBJ2-1; TRBD2 agrees at 9 bases. The CDR3 is 15 amino acids. V shed 3 bases and J 10 bases; nucleotides not matched to a gene: 9. The germline V gene has CDR1 KGHDR and CDR2 SFDVKD. CDR3: CATSDLGGRAGEQFF. The CDR3 nucleotides are TGTGCCACCAGTGATCTTGGCGGGAGGGCCGGAGAGCAGTTCTTC.

This sequence joins TRBV27 and TRBJ2-5; D remains ambiguous. There are 14 residues in the CDR3. In germline, CDR1 is MNHEY, CDR2 SMNVEV (reference sequence). Trimming pared 6 bases from V and 12 bases from J, leaving 23 bases between. CDR3 nucleotide sequence: TGTGCCAGCAGGACATCCCCCCCGGTACCCGCAGAGTACTTC. As protein: CASRTSPPVPAEYF.

This chain uses TRBV11-2 with TRBJ2-2; no reliable D call. Per the germline V gene, CDR1 is SGHAT and CDR2 is FQNNGV. The V end was cut by 1 base, the J end by 2 bases, with 5 bases between. The CDR3 contains 14 residues. The CDR3 DNA reads as TGTGCCAGCAGCTTAGTCTACAACACCGGGGAGCTGTTTTTT. This encodes CASSLVYNTGELFF.

The chain links TRBV11-3 to TRBJ2-7; 7 nucleotides line up with TRBD2. The CDR3 covers 14 residues. The ends lost 5 bases at V and 4 bases at J; junction bases unmatched: 8. Germline CDR1 is SGHNT and CDR2 is YENEEA. CDR3 nucleotides: TGTGCCAGCAGCACCCGGGACTATAAGTACGAGCAGTACTTC. Its translation: CASSTRDYKYEQYF. The full variable domain, with the rest looked up from reference TRBV11-3 and TRBJ2-7, is EAGVVQSPRYKIIEKKQPVAFWCNPISGHNTLYWYLQNLGQGPELLIRYENEEAVDDSQLPKDRFSAERLKGVDSTLKIQPAELGDSAVYLCASSTRDYKYEQYFGPGTRLTVT.

This chain connects TRBV18 to TRBJ2-1, with a tentative D call TRBD2 (6 bases). The CDR3 has 12 residues. The ends were cut back, 2 bases at V and 8 bases at J, with 7 bases in the middle. CDR1 and CDR2 from the germline V gene are KGHSH and LQKENI. The CDR3 loop is CASSPSGDEQFF. CDR3 DNA: TGTGCCAGCTCACCATCGGGGGATGAGCAGTTCTTC.

V is TRBV5-1 and J is TRBJ1-4; D uncertain. Germline values: CDR1 SGHRS, CDR2 YFSETQ. V was cut by 0 bases and J by 7 bases, with 7 bases left in between. The CDR3 consists of 13 residues. CDR3 sequence: CASSLDFPEKLFF. For the CDR3, the DNA is TGCGCCAGCAGCTTGGACTTTCCTGAAAAACTGTTTTTT.

The CDR3 DNA follows: TGTGCCAGCAGCCGGGGGGTCAAAGAGACCCAGTACTTC. This gives the protein CASSRGVKETQYF. The gene calls are TRBV7-3 and TRBJ2-5, with 7 bases lining up with TRBD2. Losses at the gene ends were 5 bases for V and 3 bases for J; bases not matched to a gene: 3. From germline, CDR1 is SGHTA and CDR2 FQGTGA. CDR3 length equals 13 residues.

This sequence joins TRBV7-2 and TRBJ2-4, with TRBD1 matching 7 bases. CDR1 and CDR2 from the germline V gene are SGHTA and FQGNSA. Unmatched junction bases numbered 8, after V lost 5 bases and J lost 1 base. The CDR3 is 16 residues long. In nucleotides, the CDR3 is TGTGCCAGCAGCATTGGGGCAGGGGGTGCCAAAAACATTCAGTACTTC. The encoded protein is CASSIGAGGAKNIQYF.

This rearrangement joins TRBV12-3 or TRBV12-4 to TRBJ2-1; no firm D call. With 5 bases removed from V and 7 bases from J, the gap between germline ends came to 9 bases. The CDR3 totals 12 residues. The CDR3 DNA reads as TGTGCCAGCAGTCCGCGGATGAATGAGCAGTTCTTC. This sequence encodes CASSPRMNEQFF.

V and J are TRBV18 and TRBJ1-6; no clear D gene. Germline V CDR1 and CDR2: KGHSH, LQKENI. The CDR3 extends over 13 amino acids. Trimming removed 3 bases from V and 8 bases from J, with 8 bases in between. CDR3 sequence reads: CASSPLADSPLHF. DNA for the CDR3: TGTGCCAGCTCACCGTTAGCGGATTCACCCCTCCACTTT.

The chain couples TRBV3-1 (or the pseudogene TRBV3-2) to TRBJ2-5, with 7 bases aligning to TRBD2. This CDR3 has 17 amino acids. The V segment lost 0 bases and the J segment 2 bases; nucleotides outside the gene matches: 9. The germline V gene has CDR1 LGHDT and CDR2 YNNKEL (reference sequence). The CDR3 DNA is TGTGCCAGCAGCCAAGATTTGGCGGGAGCCCCACAAGAGACCCAGTACTTC. Translation: CASSQDLAGAPQETQYF.

This chain joins TRBV6-5 and TRBJ1-4; TRBD1 aligns across 7 bases. CDR1 MNHEY and CDR2 SVGAGI come from the germline V gene. This CDR3 is built from 15 residues. V shed 2 bases, J shed 4 bases, and the junction held 4 bases outside the gene matches. The CDR3 loop reads CASSYGRQGNEKLFF. The CDR3 nucleotides are TGTGCCAGCAGTTACGGCCGACAGGGTAATGAAAAACTGTTTTTT.

Notes on this clone: Germline is not matched at one junction end, which may reflect a read error. Written as DNA, the CDR3 is TGTGCCAGCAGGCAAGACCAGGGGGCGGTCTACGAGCAGTACTTC. It specifies CASRQDQGAVYEQYF. The chain employs TRBV4-2 and TRBJ2-7; 8 bases agree with TRBD1. Germline lookup yields CDR1 LGHNA and CDR2 YNFKEQ. The CDR3 runs 15 residues.

The J gene is TRBJ2-1, the V gene TRBV15; 8 nucleotides match TRBD2. The CDR3 contains 17 residues. Germline V gene sequence: CDR1 LNHNV, CDR2 YYDKDF (reference sequence). V shed 1 base and J 2 bases; nucleotides not matched to a gene: 7. CDR3 DNA sequence: TGTGCCACCAGCAGAGGTCTCGGGAGGGGCCCCTACAATGAGCAGTTCTTC. This sequence encodes CATSRGLGRGPYNEQFF.

The V call is TRBV19, the J call TRBJ1-5; weak D call: TRBD1 (5 bases). V shed 5 bases and J shed 3 bases, with 11 bases lying between them. Germline V CDR1 and CDR2: LNHDA, SQIVND (reference sequence). The CDR3 covers 14 residues. This CDR3 is CASSWRGYNQPQHF. The CDR3 region has the DNA TGTGCCAGTAGTTGGCGGGGGTACAATCAGCCCCAGCATTTT.

The rearrangement uses TRBV6-6 and TRBJ2-3, with a possible D match to TRBD1 (5 bases). V dropped 6 bases and J dropped 2 bases, with 18 bases sitting between them. Germline V lookup: CDR1 MNHNY, CDR2 SVGAGI (reference sequence). The CDR3 consists of 16 residues. CDR3 in amino acids: CASSHSGAAHTDTQYF. In nucleotides, the CDR3 is TGTGCCAGCAGCCACTCTGGGGCAGCCCACACAGATACGCAGTATTTT.

The chain employs TRBV4-1 and TRBJ2-7; a weak D match, TRBD1 (5 bases). CDR3 length: 18 residues. V was pared by 5 bases and J by 0 bases, with 23 bases between. Per the germline V gene, CDR1 is MGHRA and CDR2 is YSYEKL. The CDR3 spells CASSIRHQEATGSYEQYF. The CDR3 DNA reads as TGCGCCAGCAGCATCCGCCACCAAGAGGCCACAGGCTCCTACGAGCAGTACTTC.